This T cell receptor (beta chain) appears in the sequencing data of a study of blood T cell repertoires in COVID-19. For the study at large: Samples representing acute and convalescent COVID-19 were sourced from the United States, Italy and Spain. T cells, B-cell-depleted T cells, or PBMCs supplied cDNA or gDNA.

After removal of 4 bases from V and 1 base from J, the junction contained 3 bases not matched to a gene. The CDR3 consists of 14 residues. CDR1 is LGHNA and CDR2 is YNFKEQ in the germline V gene. Generated by immunoSEQ multiplex PCR, the TCRdb table keeps only in-frame clones and is missing some. The table includes approximately 320,000 clones, 70% to 90% detected once. The sequenced material came from peripheral blood. The chain is built from TRBV4-2 and TRBJ1-1; 7 nucleotides agree with TRBD1. This sequence was found in a human donor in a cohort sampled during active COVID-19. As DNA, the CDR3 is TGTGCCAGCAGCCTAGACAGGGAGAACACTGAAGCTTTCTTT. This encodes CASSLDRENTEAFF.